This TCR beta chain was observed in a study of cytomegalovirus exposure and HLA in healthy donors. Amplification used 60 Vbeta primers and 13 Jbeta primers. The data were produced by immunoSEQ multiplex PCR, yet TCRdb's version contains in-frame clones alone and is incomplete. The sample lists roughly 110,000 clones; 60% to 80% were seen once. The CDR3 runs 15 residues. Germline loops: CDR1 SGDLS, CDR2 YYNGEE. This clone was seen just once. The V and J genes are TRBV9 and TRBJ2-5; 7 nucleotides match TRBD1. The better agreement between TRBJ2-7 and the DNA end casts doubt on the J call. The sample consisted of PBMCs. The receptor comes from a man in his late teens or twenties in good health and CMV-seronegative. CDR3 protein: CASTQGLGTAYEQYF. The CDR3 DNA reads as TGTGCCAGCACCCAGGGGCTCGGGACAGCTTACGAGCAGTACTTC.